This TCR beta chain emerged from a study of neurological immune-mediated disorders. As for time point: longitudinal time-point 2. Regarding the study as a whole: One related-CDR3 cluster, which may be a signature, held the repertoires of 18 of 34 multiple sclerosis patients after phylogenetic grouping.

CDR1 and CDR2 (germline): MNHEY, SMNVEV (reference sequence). Trimming cost V 6 bases and J 6 bases, with 17 bases left between them. The CDR3 has 14 residues. TCRdb re-derived calls from the 5' RACE reads in MiXCR, one entry per CDR3 protein. Found here are 70,000 to 90,000 distinct CDR3 sequences, 5.8% of them singletons; the top ten hold 7.9%. The sample holds many counts of this clonotype. Its antigen is still unknown. The sample comprised PBMCs. The rearrangement links TRBV27 to TRBJ1-1; D is perhaps TRBD1 (5 bases). The receptor's source is a woman aged 55-75 years with multiple sclerosis. CDR3 sequence: CASRAGTPGSEAFF. The CDR3 nucleotides read TGTGCCAGCAGGGCTGGGACTCCCGGGTCTGAAGCTTTCTTT.